Presented here are 29 T cell receptor beta chains from one specimen sequenced in a study of metastatic and nonmetastatic thyroid tumors. TCRdb re-clonotyped the PCR reads via MiXCR. The table lists 20,000 to 25,000 clones, about a fifth of them singletons. Each patient went into thyroid surgery without having received any treatment. Sequencing was performed on blood. The receptor set was obtained from a female donor with papillary thyroid cancer or a benign thyroid nodule (not recorded which). Some clones in this sample may be carry-over from other donors' samples.

Concerning this clone: Germline is not matched at one junction end, which may reflect a read error. J is TRBJ1-1 and V is TRBV3-1; weak D call: TRBD1 (6 bases). The CDR3 spans 16 residues. Germline V gene lookup returns CDR1 LGHDT and CDR2 YNNKEL (reference sequence). Here the CDR3 DNA reads TGTGCCAGCAGCCATGGAACCGGGCAGGGGAACACTAAAGCTTTCTTT. Its translation: CASSHGTGQGNTKAFF.

About this clone: This may arise from a read error, as a much more abundant clone is one base away. The chain recombines TRBV7-9 with TRBJ1-1; no clear D. Germline V gene lookup returns CDR1 SEHNR and CDR2 FQNEAQ (reference sequence). The CDR3 runs to 13 residues. CDR3 sequence (DNA): TGTGCCAGCAGCCCACCCTCTGCCACTGAATCTTTCTTT. It specifies CASSPPSATESFF.

This clone was found a few times. The chain is built from TRBV12-3 or TRBV12-4 and TRBJ1-2; unclear D gene. The CDR3 loop spans 12 amino acids. Between the trimmed V and J ends, which lost 5 bases and 2 bases, there was a span of 6 bases. CDR3 amino acids: CASSPDNYGYTF. In DNA, the CDR3 is TGTGCCAGCAGTCCAGACAACTATGGCTACACCTTC.

This clone is judged medium-sized. The rearrangement joins TRBV27 to TRBJ1-6, with D unclear. CDR3 length equals 16 residues. CDR1 MNHEY and CDR2 SMNVEV come from the germline V gene (reference sequence). Trimming took off 2 bases at V and 4 bases at J, with 12 bases between the two ends. DNA for the CDR3: TGTGCCAGCAGTTTAGTGGTTCCCCGTTATAATTCACCCCTCCACTTT. It encodes CASSLVVPRYNSPLHF.

V usage is TRBV7-2 and J usage is TRBJ2-7; D might be TRBD1 (5 bases). This CDR3 has 15 residues. The germline V gene has CDR1 SGHTA and CDR2 FQGNSA. Trimming shortened V by 4 bases and J by 4 bases, and 17 bases separated the two germline ends. CDR3 sequence reads: CASSSLFGARYEQYF. For the CDR3, the DNA is TGTGCCAGCAGCTCCCTTTTTGGGGCGAGGTACGAGCAGTACTTC. The whole variable domain, filled in from reference TRBV7-2 and TRBJ2-7, reads GAGVSQSPSNKVTEKGKDVELRCDPISGHTALYWYRQSLGQGLEFLIYFQGNSAPDKSGLPSDRFSAERTGGSVSTLTIQRTQQEDSAVYLCASSSLFGARYEQYFGPGTRLTVT.

This clone showed up many times. The chain has TRBV9 and TRBJ1-3; D might be TRBD1 (6 bases). The CDR3 is 15 amino acids. V was pared by 0 bases and J by 4 bases, with 11 bases between. The germline V gene has CDR1 SGDLS and CDR2 YYNGEE. CDR3 DNA: TGTGCCAGCAGCGTAGCCGGGGGCTTCGGAAACACCATATATTTT. Translated, it gives CASSVAGGFGNTIYF.

V and J are TRBV27 and TRBJ2-5; D ambiguous. V lost 3 bases, J lost 1 base, and 6 bases lay in between. This CDR3 is 13 amino acids long. Germline CDR1 MNHEY, CDR2 SMNVEV (reference sequence). As DNA, the CDR3 is TGTGCCAGCAGTTTCGGGTCCCAAGAGACCCAGTACTTC. Protein product: CASSFGSQETQYF.

Ten or more counts support this clone. The genes are TRBV5-4 and TRBJ2-1; either TRBD1 or TRBD2 may fit D (6 bases each). The germline V and J ends were trimmed by 4 bases and 6 bases, with 14 bases remaining between them. Germline values: CDR1 SGHNT, CDR2 YYREEE (reference sequence). The CDR3 runs 14 residues. The DNA of the CDR3 is TGTGCCAGCAGCACTCCGGAGGGGGTCAATGAGCAGTTCTTC. Its translation: CASSTPEGVNEQFF. The variable domain in full, with the rest retrieved from reference TRBV5-4 and TRBJ2-1, is ETGVTQSPTHLIKTRGQQVTLRCSSQSGHNTVSWYQQALGQGPQFIFQYYREEENGRGNFPPRFSGLQFPNYSSELNVNALELDDSALYLCASSTPEGVNEQFFGPGTRLTVL.

CDR3 sequence (DNA): TGCAGTGCAGAAGACAGGGGGCCTTACGAGCAGTACTTC. It codes for CSAEDRGPYEQYF. This rearrangement joins TRBV20-1 to TRBJ2-7; 10 positions match TRBD1. V lost 6 bases, J lost 4 bases, and 6 bases stayed unmatched. This CDR3 is built from 13 residues. Looked up from germline, CDR1 is DFQATT and CDR2 is SNEGSKA (reference sequence).

The J gene is TRBJ1-4, the V gene TRBV3-1; D perhaps matches TRBD1 (5 bases). Deletions cut 4 bases from V and 8 bases from J, with 20 bases between. The CDR3 extends over 16 amino acids. Germline assignment: CDR1 LGHDT and CDR2 YNNKEL (reference sequence). CDR3 in DNA: TGTGCCAGCAGCCCTGGGGAGGCAGGGCTCATCGAAAAACTGTTTTTT. As protein: CASSPGEAGLIEKLFF.

This clone was counted a few times. One end of the junction is discordant with germline, which a read error may explain. This chain connects TRBV20-1 to TRBJ2-5; D tentatively fits TRBD1 or TRBD2 (5 bases each). The CDR3 is 14 amino acids. Looked up from germline, CDR1 is DFQATT and CDR2 is SNEGSKA (reference sequence). The CDR3 protein is CSARLERIRETHYF. For the CDR3, the DNA is TGCAGTGCTAGACTGGAGCGGATCAGGGAGACCCATTACTTT.

This clone has just a few counts. The chain recombines TRBV6-2 or TRBV6-3 with TRBJ2-3; TRBD1 agrees at 7 bases. The trim removed 6 bases at V and 3 bases at J, leaving 6 bases unmatched. CDR1 MNHEY and CDR2 SVGEGT come from the germline V gene. The CDR3 length is 14 residues. This chain's CDR3 is CASRSDRETDTQYF. DNA for the CDR3: TGTGCCAGCAGATCCGACAGGGAAACAGATACGCAGTATTTT.

This rearrangement joins TRBV12-3 or TRBV12-4 to TRBJ2-7; no firm D call. The germline V and J ends were trimmed by 5 bases and 3 bases, with 11 bases remaining between them. The CDR3 is 13 amino acids. CDR3 loop: CASSSGTDYEQYF. The CDR3 bases are TGTGCCAGCAGTAGTGGTACCGACTACGAGCAGTACTTC.

There are many counts of this clone. The chain links TRBV30 to TRBJ2-1; D may be TRBD1 (5 bases). This CDR3 comprises 13 residues. Trimming left V 0 bases short and J 4 bases short, with 7 bases between. Germline-derived CDR1 and CDR2 are GTSNPN and SVGIG (reference sequence). CDR3 nucleotides: TGTGCCTGGAGTGTACAGGAATACAATGAGCAGTTCTTC. Translating gives CAWSVQEYNEQFF.

In its sample, this clone was seen many times. The rearrangement joins TRBV6-1 to TRBJ1-4, with 9 bases identical to TRBD1. Per the germline V gene, CDR1 is MNHNS and CDR2 is SASEGT. This CDR3 is 13 amino acids long. V was pared by 8 bases and J by 10 bases, with 8 bases of the junction left unmatched. The CDR3 reads CASSWGQGIKLFF. CDR3 bases: TGTGCCAGCTCTTGGGGACAGGGTATAAAACTGTTTTTT.

There are many counts of this clone. The chain links TRBV30 to TRBJ1-1; TRBD1 might be the D (6 bases). V was clipped by 5 bases and J by 2 bases, with 12 bases between them. This CDR3 region has 13 residues. CDR1 and CDR2 from the germline V gene are GTSNPN and SVGIG (reference sequence). The CDR3 DNA reads TGTGCCTGGTCTGGACAGTTCAACACTGAAGCTTTCTTT. Translated, it gives CAWSGQFNTEAFF. The full variable domain, with the rest looked up from reference TRBV30 and TRBJ1-1, is SQTIHQWPATLVQPVGSPLSLECTVEGTSNPNLYWYRQAAGRGLQLLFYSVGIGQISSEVPQNLSASRPQDRQFILSSKKLLLSDSGFYLCAWSGQFNTEAFFGQGTRLTVV.

This clone came up many times. CDR3: CASSSAAGRGDYEQYF. The CDR3 bases are TGTGCCAGCAGCTCCGCCGCCGGGCGGGGGGACTACGAGCAGTACTTC. V gene TRBV5-4 combines with J gene TRBJ2-7; 8 nucleotides agree with TRBD2. CDR1 is SGHNT and CDR2 is YYREEE in the germline V gene (reference sequence). The CDR3 consists of 16 residues. The V segment lost 3 bases and the J segment 3 bases; nucleotides outside the gene matches: 11.

A few counts support this clone. The V call is TRBV7-9, the J call TRBJ1-1; D uncertain. The CDR3 has 12 residues. With 0 bases removed from V and 4 bases from J, the gap between germline ends came to 3 bases. Germline CDR1 reads SEHNR; CDR2 reads FQNEAQ (reference sequence). The DNA for the CDR3 is TGTGCCAGCAGCTTAGCCCCCACTGAAGCTTTCTTT. It is translated as CASSLAPTEAFF.

Details on this clone: One base away lies a much larger clone, so this may be a sequencing read error. The chain combines TRBV19 with TRBJ1-5; D possibly corresponds to TRBD1 (6 bases). Trimming left V 4 bases short and J 2 bases short, with 21 bases between. The CDR3 runs to 18 residues. From germline, CDR1 is LNHDA and CDR2 SQIVND (reference sequence). This CDR3 reads CASSTKTQGPGGNQPQHF. CDR3 in DNA: TGTGCCAGTAGTACAAAAACTCAGGGGCCGGGGGGCAATCAGCCCCAGCATTTT.

This clone was seen at least ten times. The rearrangement joins TRBV12-3 or TRBV12-4 to TRBJ1-3, with unresolved D. The CDR3 runs to 14 residues. Trimming took 4 bases from V and 1 from J, leaving 8 bases between them. The CDR3 protein is CASSSTTSGNTIYF. CDR3 nucleotide sequence: TGTGCCAGCAGTTCTACGACATCTGGAAACACCATATATTTT.

Of note for this clone: A read error is possible here, since a much larger clone lies one base away. Distinct nucleotide sequences in the sample also encode this CDR3. The chain uses TRBV20-1 and TRBJ1-4; the D gene is possibly TRBD1 (5 bases). The CDR3 extends over 13 amino acids. CDR1 and CDR2 from the germline V gene are DFQATT and SNEGSKA (reference sequence). The CDR3 DNA reads TGCAGTCCTCAGGGCTCAACTAATGAGAAACTGTTTTTT. This gives the protein CSPQGSTNEKLFF.

This clone was found many times. The genes are TRBV15 and TRBJ2-2, with D tentatively TRBD2 (6 bases). Trimming cost V 1 base and J 4 bases, with 16 bases left between them. Per germline, CDR1 LNHNV and CDR2 YYDKDF (reference sequence). The CDR3 loop spans 17 amino acids. The CDR3 loop reads CATSRALGRRGTGELFF. The CDR3 nucleotides read TGTGCCACCAGCAGAGCATTGGGACGGCGGGGCACCGGGGAGCTGTTTTTT.

Notes on this clone: The junction departs from the called germline gene at one end, perhaps through a read error. The CDR3 nucleotides are TGTGCCAGCGGTTTATTGGGGACCACTGAAGCTTTCTTT. Amino acids: CASGLLGTTEAFF. V usage is TRBV27 and J usage is TRBJ1-1, with a possible D match to TRBD1 (5 bases). There are 13 residues in the CDR3. Germline values: CDR1 MNHEY, CDR2 SMNVEV (reference sequence).

This clone occurred a few times. The CDR3 reads CASADGLNTEAFF. CDR3 nucleotide sequence: TGTGCCAGTGCGGACGGGCTTAACACTGAAGCTTTCTTT. The rearrangement links TRBV12-3 or TRBV12-4 to TRBJ1-1; no reliable D call. Trimming removed 9 bases from V and 2 bases from J, with 13 bases in between. CDR3 length: 13 amino acids.

With regard to this clone: A much larger clone differs from this one at a single base, so this may be a read error. The rearrangement uses TRBV11-2 and TRBJ2-1; D gene unclear. The CDR3 totals 13 residues. CDR1 and CDR2 (germline): SGHAT, FQNNGV. V dropped 5 bases and J dropped 2 bases, with 7 bases sitting between them. The DNA of the CDR3 is TGTGCCAGCAGCCAGATGACCTACAATGAGCAGTTCTTC. Translating it yields CASSQMTYNEQFF.

This clone was found many times. This rearrangement joins TRBV20-1 to TRBJ2-1; 12 bases map to TRBD2. Germline V gene sequence: CDR1 DFQATT, CDR2 SNEGSKA (reference sequence). The ends lost 0 bases at V and 15 bases at J; junction bases unmatched: 9. The length of the CDR3 is 14 residues. The CDR3 loop reads CSARDLAGGAARFF. The CDR3 nucleotides are TGCAGTGCTAGAGATCTAGCGGGAGGGGCGGCGCGGTTCTTC.

This clone showed up many times. This sequence joins TRBV12-3 or TRBV12-4 and TRBJ2-5; the match to TRBD1 covers 7 bases. The CDR3 has 15 amino acids. The trim removed 6 bases at V and 5 bases at J, leaving 12 bases unmatched. CDR3 loop: CASSSVGSRGETQYF. The CDR3 nucleotides are TGTGCCAGCAGCTCAGTGGGTAGCAGGGGGGAGACCCAGTACTTC.

This chain joins TRBV3-1 and TRBJ1-2; the match to TRBD1 covers 7 bases. Germline trimming cut 4 bases from V and 7 bases from J; bases unmatched to any gene: 9. The CDR3 totals 14 residues. Germline CDR1 and CDR2: LGHDT and YNNKEL (reference sequence). CDR3 sequence (DNA): TGTGCCAGCAGCCCCGACAGGGTATCATCTGGCTACACCTTC. It translates to CASSPDRVSSGYTF.

In this sample, this clone turned up many times. The genes are TRBV28 and TRBJ1-1; 8 bases fit TRBD1. Trimming removed 6 bases from V and 3 bases from J; junction bases left unmatched: 3. CDR3 size: 13 residues. Germline CDR1 reads MDHEN; CDR2 reads SYDVKM. CDR3 sequence reads: CASRSTGDTEAFF. CDR3 bases: TGTGCCAGCAGGTCGACAGGGGACACTGAAGCTTTCTTT.